These 8 T cell receptor beta chains were sequenced from one sample in a study of T-cell reconstitution after alpha-beta-depleted transplantation in children. Library preparation (for TCRbeta) was performed with unique molecular identifiers. TCRdb reprocessed the PCR reads via MiXCR and lists one record per CDR3 protein. The sample lists around 420,000 distinct CDR3 sequences; 15% to 20% were seen once. Sequenced here: PBMCs, mostly from graft donor cells, sampled 360 days after TCRalphabeta/CD19-depleted stem cell transplant. Receptors were obtained from a boy younger than two who had a stem cell transplant for Wiskott-Aldrich syndrome, so the T cells may come from the graft donor.

This rearrangement joins TRBV4-1 to TRBJ2-1; TRBD2 might be the D (7 bases). Trimming cost V 4 bases and J 8 bases, with 18 bases left between them. Germline assignment: CDR1 MGHRA and CDR2 YSYEKL. This CDR3 region has 15 residues. The CDR3 here is CASSPRGAPGDEQFF. CDR3 DNA: TGCGCCAGCAGCCCTCGGGGGGCGCCCGGGGATGAGCAGTTCTTC.

The chain has TRBV20-1 and TRBJ2-1; D is ambiguous. The CDR3 runs to 10 residues. V gave up 6 bases and J gave up 5 bases, with 5 bases separating them. The germline V gene has CDR1 DFQATT and CDR2 SNEGSKA (reference sequence). This chain's CDR3 is CSALDNEQFF. In DNA, the CDR3 is TGCAGTGCCCTAGACAATGAGCAGTTCTTC.

This clonotype was detected only a few times. This chain joins TRBV20-1 and TRBJ2-7; 10 nucleotides line up with TRBD1. The CDR3 has 16 amino acids. Germline-derived CDR1 and CDR2 are DFQATT and SNEGSKA (reference sequence). The V gene end was trimmed by 0 bases and the J gene end by 2 bases; junction bases not matched to a gene: 7. As DNA, the CDR3 is TGCAGTGCTAGAGATAAAGGGACAGGGGACCCCTACGAGCAGTACTTC. Translated, it gives CSARDKGTGDPYEQYF.

This rearrangement joins TRBV25-1 to TRBJ2-3; 7 positions agree with TRBD1. CDR3 size: 16 residues. With V trimmed by 0 bases and J by 2 bases, 5 bases remained unmatched. Looked up from germline, CDR1 is MGHDK and CDR2 is SYGVNS. CDR3 protein: CASSEYRTGTTDTQYF. The CDR3 DNA reads as TGTGCCAGCAGTGAATACAGGACAGGAACCACAGATACGCAGTATTTT.

The rearrangement joins TRBV28 to TRBJ1-6, with a possible D match to TRBD1 (6 bases). This CDR3 comprises 17 residues. The V gene lost 6 bases and the J gene lost 9 bases, with 24 bases spanning the gap. Per germline, CDR1 MDHEN and CDR2 SYDVKM. CDR3 region: CASRKRTGRTESSPLHF. In nucleotides, the CDR3 is TGTGCCAGCAGAAAACGAACAGGGCGGACAGAGAGTTCACCCCTCCACTTT.

This clonotype was seen only a few times. The chain employs TRBV29-1 and TRBJ1-1; D ambiguous. Germline values: CDR1 SQVTM, CDR2 ANQGSEA. The V end was cut by 4 bases, the J end by 1 base, with 10 bases between. This CDR3 contains 13 residues. This chain's CDR3 is CSVGLGPNTEAFF. The CDR3 region has the DNA TGCAGCGTTGGATTAGGACCGAACACTGAAGCTTTCTTT.

This clonotype has more than one count but fewer than ten. Here the CDR3 reads CASRAASAKNIQYF. The CDR3 DNA is TGTGCCAGCAGAGCTGCCTCAGCCAAAAACATTCAGTACTTC. The V and J genes are TRBV12-3 or TRBV12-4 and TRBJ2-4; D ambiguous. The CDR3 runs to 14 residues. V shed 6 bases and J shed 0 bases, with 9 bases lying between them.

V and J are TRBV6-5 and TRBJ1-2, with D possibly being TRBD1 (5 bases). The germline V gene has CDR1 MNHEY and CDR2 SVGAGI. There are 13 residues in the CDR3. Trimming removed 6 bases at V and 4 bases at J, with 12 bases between. The CDR3 region is CASRYQGAYGYTF. The DNA of the CDR3 is TGTGCCAGCAGGTACCAGGGAGCCTATGGCTACACCTTC.